A selection of T cell receptor beta chains follows, all from one sample in a study of T-cell reconstitution after alpha-beta-depleted transplantation in children. TCRdb ran MiXCR on the PCR reads and lists one entry per CDR3 protein. The data contain approximately 400,000 distinct CDR3 sequences, under 13% of them singletons. The sample was PBMCs from the stem cell graft donor, taken from the stem cell graft. The receptor set was obtained from a human donor who donated a stem cell graft to a child with acute myeloid leukemia. Both conserved end residues are part of each CDR3. D genes are given only for firm matches. Clone sizes are given selectively: once, few, many, or a class where the clone is expanded.

J | size | V | D | CDR3 | DNA
TRBJ1-5 | many | TRBV20-1 | . | CSATPWQGTNQPQHF | TGCAGTGCAACCCCGTGGCAGGGGACCAATCAGCCCCAGCATTTT
TRBJ2-1 | many | TRBV4-2 | . | CASSQDSLENNEQFF | TGTGCCAGCAGCCAAGATTCCTTAGAGAACAATGAGCAGTTCTTC
TRBJ1-2 | few | TRBV29-1 | . | CSVFQEGYTF | TGCAGCGTTTTTCAGGAGGGCTACACCTTC
TRBJ2-1 | . | TRBV30 | . | CAWWPLTGLSYTEQFF | TGTGCCTGGTGGCCCTTAACAGGGCTTTCCTACACTGAGCAGTTCTTC
TRBJ2-1 | many | TRBV9 | TRBD1 | CASSPGGYEQFF | TGTGCCAGCAGCCCAGGGGGCTATGAGCAGTTCTTC
TRBJ2-7 | few | TRBV7-9 | TRBD2 | CASSSRLAGGLSEQYF | TGTGCCAGCAGCTCCAGACTAGCGGGAGGCTTAAGCGAGCAGTACTTC
TRBJ2-5 | . | TRBV6-1 | TRBD2 | CASSPDLAVFQETQYF | TGTGCCAGCAGTCCCGACCTAGCGGTCTTCCAAGAGACCCAGTACTTC
TRBJ2-1 | few | TRBV10-3 | . | CAIRRGNEQFF | TGTGCCATCAGGAGGGGCAATGAGCAGTTCTTC
TRBJ2-3 | few | TRBV11-1 | TRBD2 | CASSLGPGLAGSTDTQYF | TGTGCCAGCAGCTTGGGACCGGGACTAGCGGGGAGCACAGATACGCAGTATTTT
TRBJ2-3 | . | TRBV25-1 | . | CASSELGEDVGGGTDTQYF | TGTGCCAGCAGTGAATTGGGTGAGGACGTCGGTGGGGGCACAGATACGCAGTATTTT
TRBJ2-2 | . | TRBV11-1 | TRBD2 | CASSFSGSLAAGTGELFF | TGTGCCAGCAGCTTTAGCGGCAGTCTAGCGGCCGGCACCGGGGAGCTGTTTTTT
TRBJ2-1 | few | TRBV20-1 | . | CSARDERSSYNEQFF | TGCAGTGCTAGAGATGAGCGAAGCTCCTACAATGAGCAGTTCTTC
TRBJ2-1 | few | TRBV2 | . | CASRKLANEQFF | TGTGCCAGCAGGAAATTAGCGAATGAGCAGTTCTTC
TRBJ2-1 | . | TRBV29-1 | TRBD1 | CSAQAGTGVLGEQFF | TGCAGCGCACAAGCCGGGACAGGGGTTCTGGGGGAGCAGTTCTTC
TRBJ1-3 | many | TRBV5-1 | . | CASSPVGDSGNTIYF | TGCGCCAGCAGCCCGGTGGGAGATTCGGGAAACACCATATATTTT